A single sample gave rise to the 9 T cell receptor beta chains below, sequenced in a study of post-analysis software for immune sequencing data (dated by TCRdb to between 2015 and 2017). On the study overall, not on this receptor specifically: Significantly higher frequencies in patients than in controls were found for a handful of TRBV segments, including TRBV5-6, TRBV5-1 and TRBV20-1.

The library was made by PCR. Sequenced using an Illumina HiSeq 2500. Unique molecular identifiers were incorporated into TCR beta cDNA libraries to reduce PCR and sequencing biases. TCRdb passed the public sequencing reads through fastp at Q25 and MiXCR, retaining productive beta sequences. One record per CDR3 amino acid sequence lists the most common genes and DNA. The sample table holds 600,000 to 700,000 distinct CDR3 sequences, of which 59% were seen once. Jointly, the top ten make up roughly 12% of the sample. The antigens for these receptors are not known. The sequenced sample consisted of blood. Receptor source: a girl under 10 years old with multiple sclerosis.

The chain recombines TRBV20-1 with TRBJ1-2; 8 nucleotides match TRBD1. The CDR3 runs to 13 residues. From germline, CDR1 is DFQATT and CDR2 SNEGSKA (reference sequence). The V gene end was trimmed by 3 bases and the J gene end by 6 bases; junction bases not matched to a gene: 6. The CDR3 sequence: CSARPGGGDGYTF. The CDR3 nucleotides are TGCAGTGCTAGGCCAGGGGGCGGGGATGGCTACACCTTC.

The chain is built from TRBV29-1 and TRBJ2-4, with TRBD2 matching over 11 bases. Losses at the gene ends were 1 base for V and 6 bases for J; bases not matched to a gene: 11. The V gene's germline CDR1 is SQVTM and CDR2 ANQGSEA. This CDR3 region has 17 residues. CDR3 DNA sequence: TGCAGCGTTGAAGGGGACCTAGCGGGAGGAGGAGTAAACATTCAGTACTTC. This translates into CSVEGDLAGGGVNIQYF.

This clonotype was counted only a few times. The V call is TRBV12-3 or TRBV12-4, the J call TRBJ2-5; 7 positions agree with TRBD2. CDR3 length: 14 amino acids. V was pared by 3 bases and J by 5 bases, with 6 bases of the junction left unmatched. The CDR3 spells CASSFGGRGETQYF. The CDR3 DNA follows: TGTGCCAGCAGTTTTGGCGGGAGAGGGGAGACCCAGTACTTC.

CDR3: CASSPVGSEGEQFF. The CDR3 nucleotides read TGTGCCAGCAGCCCCGTAGGGTCGGAAGGTGAGCAGTTCTTC. The chain links TRBV4-2 to TRBJ2-1, with D unclear. The germline V and J ends were trimmed by 4 bases and 9 bases, with 16 bases remaining between them. Germline V gene lookup returns CDR1 LGHNA and CDR2 YNFKEQ. The CDR3 runs 14 residues.

The rearrangement uses TRBV5-1 and TRBJ2-2; TRBD1 matches 7 bases. The CDR3 spans 18 residues. The V segment lost 2 bases and the J segment 2 bases; nucleotides outside the gene matches: 12. Germline CDR1 SGHRS, CDR2 YFSETQ. The CDR3 sequence: CASSFSLPGTENTGELFF. The CDR3 DNA sequence: TGCGCCAGCAGCTTCTCGCTACCCGGGACAGAAAACACCGGGGAGCTGTTTTTT.

On this clonotype: This may be a read error, as it is one base from a much larger clone. The V call is TRBV7-9, the J call TRBJ2-4; D remains unclear. The tail of the sequence fits TRBJ2-7 better, so the J call may be wrong. The germline V gene has CDR1 SEHNR and CDR2 FQNEAQ (reference sequence). The CDR3 has 12 residues. The CDR3 here is CASSLEVYEQYF. The CDR3 DNA is TGTGCCAGCAGCTTAGAGGTCTACGAGCAGTACTTC.

This clonotype was detected only a few times. This sequence joins TRBV6-4 and TRBJ2-1, with 8 bases lining up with TRBD2. J gave up 0 bases and V 4 bases, and 5 bases lay outside the gene matches. Germline CDR1 and CDR2: MRHNA and SNTAGT. The CDR3 runs to 16 residues. CDR3 sequence reads: CASSGGGTSSYNEQFF. The CDR3 DNA sequence: TGTGCCAGCAGTGGCGGGGGGACAAGCTCCTACAATGAGCAGTTCTTC.

This clonotype was seen a few times. This CDR3 reads CASSQRPRGYNEQFF. The CDR3 DNA reads TGTGCCAGCAGCCAACGGCCCCGGGGGTACAATGAGCAGTTCTTC. The chain carries TRBV7-3 and TRBJ2-1; TRBD2 is a possible D gene (6 bases). This CDR3 has 15 amino acids. Trimming pared 5 bases from V and 4 bases from J, leaving 15 bases between. The germline gives CDR1 SGHTA, CDR2 FQGTGA.

V gene TRBV14 combines with J gene TRBJ2-1; D is uncertain. CDR3 length: 12 amino acids. Trimming removed 6 bases at V and 15 bases at J, with 18 bases between. CDR1 is SGHDN and CDR2 is FVKESK in the germline V gene. The CDR3 loop reads CASSFGPEGRFF. CDR3 sequence (DNA): TGTGCCAGCAGTTTCGGTCCGGAAGGTCGGTTCTTC.